Listed below are T cell receptor beta chains from one sample, sequenced in a study of naive and memory T cell subsets. TCRdb re-called the UMI-ligation and nested PCR reads through MiXCR, storing one row per CDR3 protein. The sample lists about 150,000 distinct CDR3 sequences; over 20% were seen once. Sequences were obtained from naive CD4+ T cells from blood. The receptors stem from a human donor in good health. Both conserved end residues are part of each CDR3. Fields, in order: J gene, D gene, V gene, clone size, CDR3 protein, CDR3 DNA. A D gene is named only where the DNA matches it firmly. The size of a clone is reported for some rows only, either as once, few or many, or as a class for expanded clones.

J: TRBJ2-1; D: .; V: TRBV19; size: .; CDR3: CASSGNRASYNEQFF; DNA: TGTGCCAGTAGTGGGAACAGGGCATCCTACAATGAGCAGTTCTTC
J: TRBJ1-1; D: TRBD1; V: TRBV7-2; size: .; CDR3: CASSQYRTGEAFF; DNA: TGTGCCAGCAGCCAATATAGGACAGGTGAAGCTTTCTTT
J: TRBJ2-7; D: TRBD1; V: TRBV20-1; size: .; CDR3: CSARDETTGYSYEQYF; DNA: TGCAGTGCTAGAGATGAGACGACAGGGTACTCCTACGAGCAGTACTTC
J: TRBJ1-1; D: .; V: TRBV4-1; size: .; CDR3: CASSQVGSRNWENTEAFF; DNA: TGCGCCAGCAGCCAAGTTGGTTCGAGGAACTGGGAAAACACTGAAGCTTTCTTT
J: TRBJ2-7; D: .; V: TRBV10-2; size: many; CDR3: CASRQQQDEQYF; DNA: TGCGCCAGCAGGCAACAGCAAGACGAGCAGTACTTC
J: TRBJ2-5; D: .; V: TRBV18; size: .; CDR3: CASSPTAGSRSETQYF; DNA: TGTGCCAGCTCACCTACGGCGGGTTCGCGATCCGAGACCCAGTACTTC
J: TRBJ1-4; D: .; V: TRBV29-1; size: few; CDR3: CSGEGGTNEKLFF; DNA: TGCAGCGGGGAGGGGGGCACTAATGAAAAACTGTTTTTT
J: TRBJ2-6; D: TRBD2; V: TRBV6-2/TRBV6-3; size: few; CDR3: CASSLAGGISGANVLTF; DNA: TGTGCCAGCAGTTTAGCGGGAGGTATCTCTGGGGCCAACGTCCTGACTTTC
J: TRBJ2-4; D: .; V: TRBV18; size: many; CDR3: CASSPPVILAKNIQYF; DNA: TGTGCCAGCTCACCACCAGTGATTTTAGCCAAAAACATTCAGTACTTC
J: TRBJ1-1; D: .; V: TRBV30; size: .; CDR3: CAWSVQGNTEAFF; DNA: TGTGCCTGGAGTGTTCAGGGGAACACTGAAGCTTTCTTT
J: TRBJ2-1; D: .; V: TRBV29-1; size: .; CDR3: CSVENVNEQFF; DNA: TGCAGCGTTGAAAACGTCAATGAGCAGTTCTTC
J: TRBJ2-3; D: .; V: TRBV27; size: few; CDR3: CASSLDPYPSTDTQYF; DNA: TGTGCCAGCAGTTTAGACCCTTACCCTAGCACAGATACGCAGTATTTT